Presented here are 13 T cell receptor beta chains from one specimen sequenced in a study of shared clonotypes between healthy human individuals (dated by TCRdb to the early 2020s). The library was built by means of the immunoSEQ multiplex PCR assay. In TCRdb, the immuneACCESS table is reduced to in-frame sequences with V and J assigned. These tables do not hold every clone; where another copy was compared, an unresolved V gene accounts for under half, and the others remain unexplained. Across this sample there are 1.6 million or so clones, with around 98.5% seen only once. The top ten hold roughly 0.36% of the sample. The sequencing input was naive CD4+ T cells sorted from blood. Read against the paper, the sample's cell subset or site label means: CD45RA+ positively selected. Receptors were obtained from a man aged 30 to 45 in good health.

DNA for the CDR3: TGTGCCAGCAGCCCCAGGGTTACCACCGGGGAGCTGTTTTTT. Its translation: CASSPRVTTGELFF. The chain has TRBV7-3 and TRBJ2-2; tentatively, D is TRBD1 (5 bases). The CDR3 sequence is 14 residues long. Trimming stripped 5 bases from V and 4 bases from J, with 11 bases between. The germline gives CDR1 SGHTA, CDR2 FQGTGA.

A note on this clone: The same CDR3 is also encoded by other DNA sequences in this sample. The chain's CDR3 is CASSPRVATNEKLFF. DNA for the CDR3: TGTGCCAGCTCACCAAGGGTCGCAACTAATGAAAAACTGTTTTTT. The J gene is TRBJ1-4, the V gene TRBV18; D is unclear. Trimming left V 2 bases short and J 0 bases short, with 7 bases between. The CDR3 runs to 15 residues. The V gene's germline CDR1 is KGHSH and CDR2 LQKENI.

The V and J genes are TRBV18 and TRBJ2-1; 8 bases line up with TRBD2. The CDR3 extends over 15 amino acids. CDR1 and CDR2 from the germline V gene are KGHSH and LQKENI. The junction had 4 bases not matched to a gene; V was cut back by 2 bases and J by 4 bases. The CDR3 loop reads CASSPISGTYNEQFF. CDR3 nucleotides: TGTGCCAGCTCACCAATTAGCGGGACTTACAATGAGCAGTTCTTC.

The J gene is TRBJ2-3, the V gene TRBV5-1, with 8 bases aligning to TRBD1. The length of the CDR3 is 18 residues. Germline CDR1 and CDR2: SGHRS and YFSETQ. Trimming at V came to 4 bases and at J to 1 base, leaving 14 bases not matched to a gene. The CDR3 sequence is CASSLYLLADRGTDTQYF. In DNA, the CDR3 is TGCGCCAGCAGCCTATACCTACTTGCGGACAGGGGCACAGATACGCAGTATTTT.

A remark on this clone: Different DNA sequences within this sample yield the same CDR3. CDR3 in DNA: TGTGCCAGCAGCTTAGTGCAGGGGGTCTATGGCTACACCTTC. As protein: CASSLVQGVYGYTF. This chain uses TRBV7-2 with TRBJ1-2; TRBD1 matches at 7 bases. The CDR3 runs to 14 residues. Per the germline V gene, CDR1 is SGHTA and CDR2 is FQGNSA. V lost 1 base and J lost 4; bases outside the gene matches: 3.

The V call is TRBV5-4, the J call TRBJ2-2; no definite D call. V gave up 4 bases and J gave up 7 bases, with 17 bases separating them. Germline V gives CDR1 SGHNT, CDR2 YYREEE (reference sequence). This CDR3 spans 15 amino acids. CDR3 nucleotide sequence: TGTGCCAGCAGCCCCACCCCAGTACTCGACGGGGAGCTGTTTTTT. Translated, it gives CASSPTPVLDGELFF.

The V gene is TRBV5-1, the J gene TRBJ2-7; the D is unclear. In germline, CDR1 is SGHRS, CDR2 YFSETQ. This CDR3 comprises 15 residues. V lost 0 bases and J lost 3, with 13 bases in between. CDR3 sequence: CASSLGRFDLYEQYF. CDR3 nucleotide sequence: TGCGCCAGCAGCTTGGGCCGCTTCGACCTCTACGAGCAGTACTTC.

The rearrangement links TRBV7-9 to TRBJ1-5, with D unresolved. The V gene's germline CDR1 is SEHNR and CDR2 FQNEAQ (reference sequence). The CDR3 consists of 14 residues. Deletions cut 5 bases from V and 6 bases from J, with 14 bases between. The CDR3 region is CASSTQDGSQPQHF. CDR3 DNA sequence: TGTGCCAGCAGCACACAAGATGGGAGTCAGCCCCAGCATTTT.

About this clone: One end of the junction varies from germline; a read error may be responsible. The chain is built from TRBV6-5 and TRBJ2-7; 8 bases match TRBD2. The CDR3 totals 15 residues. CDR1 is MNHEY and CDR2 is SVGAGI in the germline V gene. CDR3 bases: TGTGCCAGCAGTCCCCCCGGGACTAGATCCTTCGAGCAGTACTTC. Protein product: CASSPPGTRSFEQYF.

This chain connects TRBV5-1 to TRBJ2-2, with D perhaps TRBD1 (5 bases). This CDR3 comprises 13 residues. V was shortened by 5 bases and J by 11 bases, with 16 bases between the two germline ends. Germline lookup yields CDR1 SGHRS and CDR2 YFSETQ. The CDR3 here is CASRSTDQDELFF. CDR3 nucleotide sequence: TGCGCCAGCAGGTCGACAGATCAAGATGAGCTGTTTTTT.

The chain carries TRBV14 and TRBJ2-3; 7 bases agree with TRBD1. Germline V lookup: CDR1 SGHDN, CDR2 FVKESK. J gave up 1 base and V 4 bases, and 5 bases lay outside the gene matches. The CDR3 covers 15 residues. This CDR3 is CASSLVTGGTDTQYF. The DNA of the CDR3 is TGTGCCAGCAGCCTTGTTACAGGGGGCACAGATACGCAGTATTTT.

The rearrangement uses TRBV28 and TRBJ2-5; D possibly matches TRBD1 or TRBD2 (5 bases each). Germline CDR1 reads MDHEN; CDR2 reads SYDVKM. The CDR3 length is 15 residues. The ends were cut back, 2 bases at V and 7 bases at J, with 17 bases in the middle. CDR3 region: CASSLVTAGTGTQYF. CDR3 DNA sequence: TGTGCCAGCAGTTTAGTAACGGCAGGGACGGGGACCCAGTACTTC.

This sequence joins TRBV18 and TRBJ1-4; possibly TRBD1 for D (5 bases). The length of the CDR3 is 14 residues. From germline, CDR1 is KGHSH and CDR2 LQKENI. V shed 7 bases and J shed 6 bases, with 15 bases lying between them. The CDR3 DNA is TGTGCCAGCTTCTCCCGACGGGACGATGAAAAACTGTTTTTT. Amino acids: CASFSRRDDEKLFF.